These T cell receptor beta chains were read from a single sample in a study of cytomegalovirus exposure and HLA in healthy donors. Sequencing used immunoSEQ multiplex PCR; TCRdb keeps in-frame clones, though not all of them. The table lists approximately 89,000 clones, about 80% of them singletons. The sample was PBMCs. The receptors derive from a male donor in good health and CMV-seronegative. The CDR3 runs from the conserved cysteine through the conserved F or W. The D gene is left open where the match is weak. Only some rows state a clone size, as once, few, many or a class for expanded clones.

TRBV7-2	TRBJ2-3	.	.	TGTGCCAGCAGCTTAGTCATTGGGGCTCAGGGTACGCAGTATTTT	CASSLVIGAQGTQYF
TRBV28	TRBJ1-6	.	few	TGTGCCAGCAGTTTTCGGACAGCATCACCCCTCCACTTT	CASSFRTASPLHF
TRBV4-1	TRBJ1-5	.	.	TGCGCCAGCAGCTATACGTTTACGGATCAGCCCCAGCATTTT	CASSYTFTDQPQHF
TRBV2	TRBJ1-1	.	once	TGTGCCAGCAGTGCGGACGGGGACATGAACACTGAAGCTTTCTTT	CASSADGDMNTEAFF
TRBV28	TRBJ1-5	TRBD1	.	TGTGCCAGCAGTTTTCAGGGGGCGGGGAGCAATCAGCCCCAGCATTTT	CASSFQGAGSNQPQHF
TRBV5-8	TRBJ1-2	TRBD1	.	TGTGCCAGCAGCCAATGGGGACAGCAAAGCGGCTACACCTTC	CASSQWGQQSGYTF
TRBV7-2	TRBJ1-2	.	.	TGTGCCAGCAGCTTATCAGGGGACTATGGCTACACCTTC	CASSLSGDYGYTF
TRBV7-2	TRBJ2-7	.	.	TGTGCCAGCAGCTTAAAGCTCGAGCAGTACTTC	CASSLKLEQYF
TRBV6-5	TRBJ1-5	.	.	TGTGCCAGCAGTTACACCACAGGAGCCAATCAGCCCCAGCATTTT	CASSYTTGANQPQHF
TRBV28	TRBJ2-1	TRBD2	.	TGTGCCAGCAGTTTGGGACTAGCGGGCCCAAGCTCCTACAATGAGCAGTTCTTC	CASSLGLAGPSSYNEQFF
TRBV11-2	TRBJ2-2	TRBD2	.	TGTGCCAGCAGCTTATGGGGGACTACCGCCCCCGGGGAGCTGTTTTTT	CASSLWGTTAPGELFF
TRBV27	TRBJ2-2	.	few	TGTGCCAGCAGTTTATTCCCCCCCGCGTTTTCGAGGAGGGAAACCGGGGAGCTGTTTTTT	CASSLFPPAFSRRETGELFF
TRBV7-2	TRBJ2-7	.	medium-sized	TGTGCCAGCAGCTCCGGGGTTAGCTACGAGCAGTACTTC	CASSSGVSYEQYF
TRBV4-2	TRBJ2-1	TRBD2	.	TGTGCCAGCAGCCGAAGCGCCGGGACTAGCGGGAGGGCCGGGAGCTCCTACAATGAGCAGTTCTTC	CASSRSAGTSGRAGSSYNEQFF
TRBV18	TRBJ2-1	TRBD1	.	TGTGCCAGTCGCCTCGGGACAGGCCTCAACAATGAGCAGTTCTTC	CASRLGTGLNNEQFF
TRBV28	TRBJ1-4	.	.	TGTGCCACCTCGAAGGGGGGAGGGGGTGGTGAAAAACTGTTTTTT	CATSKGGGGGEKLFF
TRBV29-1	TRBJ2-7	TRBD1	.	TGCAGCGTCCGTCAACAGGGGCAGGCCTACGAGCAGTACTTC	CSVRQQGQAYEQYF
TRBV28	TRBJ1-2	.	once	TGTGCCAGCAAGGGCGGGGGCGCGATTGGAGGGGGCTACACCTTC	CASKGGGAIGGGYTF
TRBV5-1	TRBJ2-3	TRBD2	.	TGCGCCAGCAGCCCATCGACTAGCGGCACAGATACGCAGTATTTT	CASSPSTSGTDTQYF
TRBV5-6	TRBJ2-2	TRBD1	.	TGTGCCAGCAGCTTGGGACAGGGGGCAGGAGGGGAGCTGTTTTTT	CASSLGQGAGGELFF
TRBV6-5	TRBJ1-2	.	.	TGTGCCAGCAGTTACGACAGGCGAAACTATGGCTACACCTTC	CASSYDRRNYGYTF
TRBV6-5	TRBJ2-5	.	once	TGTGCCAGCAGTTTCCCAGCGGGAGAGACCCAGTACTTC	CASSFPAGETQYF
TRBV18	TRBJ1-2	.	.	TGTGCCAGCTCAGACGCAGGGGATGGCTACACCTTC	CASSDAGDGYTF
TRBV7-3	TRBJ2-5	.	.	TGTGCCAGCAGCTTAGGGACAACCCAGGGGGAGACCCAGTACTTC	CASSLGTTQGETQYF
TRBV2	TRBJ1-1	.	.	TGTGCCAGCAGTCCCTACACTGAAGCTTTCTTT	CASSPYTEAFF
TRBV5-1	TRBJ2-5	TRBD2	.	TGCGCCAGCAGCTTAGCGGGGGGGCCAGAGACCCAGTACTTC	CASSLAGGPETQYF
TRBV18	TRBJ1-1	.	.	TGTGCCAGCTCACCTTCCTCGTCCTCAGTGAACACTGAAGCTTTCTTT	CASSPSSSSVNTEAFF
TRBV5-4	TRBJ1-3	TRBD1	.	TGTGCCAGCAGCGTAGGGACAGGGGTTCTCCCCTCTGGAAACACCATATATTTT	CASSVGTGVLPSGNTIYF